The sequence of this TCR beta chain was determined in a study of blood T cell repertoires in COVID-19. Study-wide context: PBMCs, B-cell-depleted T cells, or T cells were the source of the cDNA or gDNA that made up the material.

Trimming cost V 7 bases and J 7 bases, with 16 bases left between them. This CDR3 has 13 residues. Seattle patient enrollment occurred during active infection, with longitudinal follow-up thereafter. Sequencing was performed with immunoSEQ multiplex PCR; in TCRdb, only in-frame clones are kept and a portion is missing. The repertoire has 410,000 or so clones, about 89% of them found once; the top ten carry 1.5% to 1.8%. This rearrangement joins TRBV12-3 or TRBV12-4 to TRBJ1-2; D gene ambiguous. The source material was peripheral blood. The receptor comes from a woman aged 35 to 49 with COVID-19, enrolled during active disease. CDR3 bases: TGTGCCAGCAAAGCGCTGCGACTTTTTGGCTACACCTTC. As protein: CASKALRLFGYTF.